The 23 T cell receptor beta chains listed next were all sequenced from one sample in a study of OX40 agonist ivuxolimab in advanced cancers. The method was immunoSEQ multiplex PCR; TCRdb's version includes in-frame clones alone and lacks a portion of them. The repertoire includes 75,000 to 100,000 clones, roughly 87% of them detected once, and roughly 0.32% sits in the top ten. The specimen comprised CD4+ or CD8+ T cells sorted from blood, sampled in a trial of the OX40 agonist ivuxolimab. The source is an adult with an advanced solid tumor such as melanoma, head and neck, liver or kidney cancer.

This clone was detected only a few times. The chain links TRBV5-8 to TRBJ1-2; D is undetermined. Germline loops: CDR1 SGHTS, CDR2 YDEGEE. Trimming pared 0 bases from V and 3 bases from J, leaving 6 bases between. This CDR3 has 13 residues. CDR3 nucleotides: TGTGCCAGCAGCTTGGCCCGGTACTATGGCTACACCTTC. This translates into CASSLARYYGYTF. Looking up the rest from reference TRBV5-8 and TRBJ1-2 gives the full variable domain: EAGVTQSPTHLIKTRGQQATLRCSPISGHTSVYWYQQALGLGLQFLLWYDEGEERNRGNFPPRFSGRQFPNYSSELNVNALELEDSALYLCASSLARYYGYTFGSGTRLTVV.

The chain has TRBV11-3 and TRBJ1-6; D remains unclear. The CDR3 length is 13 residues. Germline CDR1 SGHNT, CDR2 YENEEA. V was pared by 8 bases and J by 7 bases, with 12 bases between. The CDR3 sequence: CASHRPGNSPLHF. The CDR3 region has the DNA TGTGCCAGCCACAGACCCGGGAATTCACCCCTCCACTTT.

The V gene is TRBV5-1, the J gene TRBJ1-1, with 7 positions matching TRBD1. After removal of 4 bases from V and 3 bases from J, the junction contained 3 bases not matched to a gene. Germline values: CDR1 SGHRS, CDR2 YFSETQ. This CDR3 contains 13 residues. CDR3 nucleotides: TGCGCCAGCAGCCCGCAGGGGGACACTGAAGCTTTCTTT. Encoded protein: CASSPQGDTEAFF.

The J gene is TRBJ2-2, the V gene TRBV30; 9 positions match TRBD1. The germline gives CDR1 GTSNPN, CDR2 SVGIG (reference sequence). The CDR3 spans 14 residues. V was pared by 5 bases and J by 1 base, with 2 bases of the junction left unmatched. The CDR3 coding sequence is TGTGCCTGGGGGGGACAGGGGAACACCGGGGAGCTGTTTTTT. It encodes CAWGGQGNTGELFF. The full variable domain, with the rest looked up from reference TRBV30 and TRBJ2-2, is SQTIHQWPATLVQPVGSPLSLECTVEGTSNPNLYWYRQAAGRGLQLLFYSVGIGQISSEVPQNLSASRPQDRQFILSSKKLLLSDSGFYLCAWGGQGNTGELFFGEGSRLTVL.

The chain joins TRBV5-1 to TRBJ1-4, with a weak D call TRBD1 (6 bases). V shed 3 bases and J shed 8 bases, with 14 bases lying between them. Germline CDR1 is SGHRS and CDR2 is YFSETQ. The CDR3 is 14 amino acids. The CDR3 coding sequence is TGCGCCAGCAGCTCAACTCAGGGGTCGGAAAAACTGTTTTTT. Its translation is CASSSTQGSEKLFF.

The chain combines TRBV5-1 with TRBJ1-1; a possible D gene is TRBD1 (6 bases). Trimming shortened V by 4 bases and J by 1 base, and 11 bases separated the two germline ends. CDR1 is SGHRS and CDR2 is YFSETQ in the germline V gene. This CDR3 has 14 residues. The CDR3, as DNA: TGCGCCAGCAGCACACAGGGTGGGAACACTGAAGCTTTCTTT. It codes for CASSTQGGNTEAFF.

The genes are TRBV7-2 and TRBJ2-1, with TRBD2 matching over 11 bases. The CDR3 sequence is 14 residues long. The germline V gene has CDR1 SGHTA and CDR2 FQGNSA. With V trimmed by 1 base and J by 11 bases, 4 bases remained unmatched. CDR3 coding DNA: TGTGCCAGCAGCTTAGAGAAGACTAGCGGGAAGCAGTTCTTC. Translation: CASSLEKTSGKQFF.

J is TRBJ1-2 and V is TRBV2; TRBD1 might be the D (6 bases). The CDR3 spans 14 residues. Germline V gene sequence: CDR1 SNHLY, CDR2 FYNNEI. V was trimmed by 7 bases and J by 8 bases, leaving 20 bases between them. CDR3 sequence: CASTASRDIGGYTF. Here the CDR3 DNA reads TGTGCCAGCACCGCCAGTAGGGACATCGGAGGCTACACCTTC.

V gene TRBV5-1 combines with J gene TRBJ1-4; D is unclear. In germline, CDR1 is SGHRS, CDR2 YFSETQ. The V gene lost 7 bases and the J gene lost 4 bases, with 14 bases spanning the gap. The CDR3 consists of 14 residues. CDR3 loop: CASRVGGSNEKLFF. CDR3 bases: TGCGCCAGCCGAGTGGGAGGGAGTAATGAAAAACTGTTTTTT.

This clone was found once. This chain uses TRBV5-4 with TRBJ2-7; either TRBD1 or TRBD2 may fit D (5 bases each). V was cut by 4 bases and J by 6 bases, with 23 bases left in between. The CDR3 sequence is 16 residues long. CDR1 is SGHNT and CDR2 is YYREEE in the germline V gene (reference sequence). DNA for the CDR3: TGTGCCAGCAGCCGCGCTCGGGACGGCCCTTTCGGCGAGCAGTACTTC. As protein: CASSRARDGPFGEQYF.

V usage is TRBV5-1 and J usage is TRBJ2-1, with a tentative D call TRBD2 (6 bases). The length of the CDR3 is 14 residues. Germline V gives CDR1 SGHRS, CDR2 YFSETQ. V was cut by 3 bases and J by 7 bases, with 14 bases left in between. DNA of the CDR3: TGCGCCAGCAGCTCCGGGACTCTACGGAATGAGCAGTTCTTC. This sequence encodes CASSSGTLRNEQFF. Filled out from reference TRBV5-1 and TRBJ2-1, the complete variable domain reads KAGVTQTPRYLIKTRGQQVTLSCSPISGHRSVSWYQQTPGQGLQFLFEYFSETQRNKGNFPGRFSGRQFSNSRSEMNVSTLELGDSALYLCASSSGTLRNEQFFGPGTRLTVL.

This clone was seen a single time. The J gene is TRBJ2-4, the V gene TRBV5-1; D not certain. The CDR3 length is 14 residues. V was clipped by 3 bases and J by 6 bases, with 13 bases between them. From germline, CDR1 is SGHRS and CDR2 YFSETQ. The CDR3 is CASSSPDGVNIQYF. CDR3 nucleotides: TGCGCCAGCAGCTCCCCAGATGGGGTAAACATTCAGTACTTC.

J is TRBJ1-1 and V is TRBV5-4; 12 bases are shared with TRBD1. The germline V gene encodes CDR1 SGHNT and CDR2 YYREEE (reference sequence). V was clipped by 7 bases and J by 6 bases; unmatched bases: 7. CDR3 length: 14 residues. CDR3 protein: CASGDRGLNSEAFF. As DNA, the CDR3 is TGTGCCAGCGGGGACAGGGGGCTTAATTCTGAAGCTTTCTTT.

The rearrangement links TRBV7-3 to TRBJ2-7, with D maybe TRBD2 (6 bases). Germline lookup yields CDR1 SGHTA and CDR2 FQGTGA. The CDR3 consists of 13 residues. V was pared by 8 bases and J by 3 bases, with 14 bases between. CDR3: CASSLVGGYEQYF. CDR3 nucleotide sequence: TGTGCCAGCTCATTGGTGGGAGGCTACGAGCAGTACTTC.

The chain couples TRBV19 to TRBJ1-3; D call uncertain. Germline CDR1 LNHDA, CDR2 SQIVND (reference sequence). V lost 2 bases and J lost 3, with 8 bases in between. The CDR3 loop spans 14 amino acids. The CDR3 spells CASSIPGSGNTIYF. The CDR3 DNA reads as TGTGCCAGTAGTATACCAGGAAGTGGAAACACCATATATTTT.

The chain has TRBV6-1 and TRBJ1-6, with D maybe TRBD1 (5 bases). The germline CDR1 and CDR2 sequences are MNHNS and SASEGT. The V gene lost 2 bases and the J gene lost 6 bases, with 11 bases spanning the gap. The CDR3 runs to 15 residues. CDR3 loop: CASSEKWDGNSPLHF. CDR3 nucleotide sequence: TGTGCCAGCAGTGAAAAATGGGACGGTAATTCACCCCTCCACTTT.

This chain links TRBV7-8 with TRBJ1-1, with D perhaps TRBD1 (5 bases). Germline V gene sequence: CDR1 SGHVS, CDR2 FQNEAQ. Between the trimmed V and J ends, which lost 5 bases and 4 bases, there was a span of 17 bases. This CDR3 spans 15 amino acids. CDR3 region: CASSPFGGTSTEAFF. Written as DNA, the CDR3 is TGTGCCAGCAGCCCCTTCGGGGGGACGAGCACTGAAGCTTTCTTT.

The genes are TRBV5-6 and TRBJ1-2, with D unclear. CDR3 length equals 13 residues. Germline V CDR1 and CDR2: SGHDT, YYEEEE. Deletions cut 1 base from V and 8 bases from J, with 12 bases between. The CDR3 DNA follows: TGTGCCAGCAGCTTGCTATGGTCCGCGGGCTACACCTTC. Translation: CASSLLWSAGYTF.

The V gene is TRBV4-3, the J gene TRBJ1-1, with D possibly TRBD1 on 6 matching bases. CDR1 and CDR2 from the germline V gene are LGHNA and YSLEER. V was trimmed by 0 bases and J by 1 base, leaving 12 bases between them. The CDR3 contains 16 residues. CDR3 sequence reads: CASSQEPQGGNTEAFF. The CDR3 DNA reads TGCGCCAGCAGCCAAGAGCCACAGGGAGGGAACACTGAAGCTTTCTTT.

This chain uses TRBV5-1 with TRBJ2-3, with 8 nucleotides matching TRBD1. V lost 6 bases to trimming and J lost 2 bases; unmatched junction nucleotides: 5. CDR1 and CDR2 from the germline V gene are SGHRS and YFSETQ. The CDR3 totals 14 residues. The CDR3 DNA sequence: TGCGCCAGCAAGACAGGGGTTAACACAGATACGCAGTATTTT. It codes for CASKTGVNTDTQYF.

The J gene is TRBJ2-1, the V gene TRBV13; perhaps TRBD2 as D (6 bases). V lost 1 base and J lost 2, with 12 bases in between. The CDR3 covers 16 residues. Germline-derived CDR1 and CDR2 are PRHDT and FYEKMQ (reference sequence). The CDR3 region is CASSLVYGSPYNEQFF. Here the CDR3 DNA reads TGTGCCAGCAGCTTAGTATACGGGAGTCCCTACAATGAGCAGTTCTTC.

The rearrangement joins TRBV11-2 to TRBJ2-7, with 11 bases fitting TRBD2. Looked up from germline, CDR1 is SGHAT and CDR2 is FQNNGV. The CDR3 sequence is 15 residues long. V was pared by 4 bases and J by 6 bases, with 8 bases of the junction left unmatched. The CDR3 protein is CASSSVGLAGGEQYF. The CDR3 DNA reads TGTGCCAGCAGCTCCGTTGGACTAGCGGGTGGCGAGCAGTACTTC.

The rearrangement links TRBV10-2 to TRBJ1-1; D not certain. The germline CDR1 and CDR2 sequences are WSHSY and SAAADI. The V gene lost 8 bases and the J gene lost 4 bases, with 14 bases spanning the gap. The CDR3 is 13 residues long. This CDR3 reads CASLEALFTEAFF. The CDR3 region has the DNA TGCGCCAGCCTCGAAGCCCTATTCACTGAAGCTTTCTTT.